This TCR beta chain was recorded in a study of T cells in Graves' hyperthyroidism and ophthalmopathy. Study conclusions and caveats: Most thyroid clonotypes with frequency above 0.001 were detected in blood. Model-based prediction identified ophthalmopathy a median around seven months prior to its onset.

Exclusion criteria comprised uncontrolled infection, other autoimmune disease, pregnancy or lactation. Thyroid ultrasound and orbital computed tomography, with clinical symptoms and serum thyroxine and TRAb, informed diagnoses. V lost 3 bases, J lost 8 bases, and 13 bases lay in between. CDR1 GTSNPN and CDR2 SVGIG come from the germline V gene (reference sequence). CDR3 length equals 12 residues. What was amplified from RNA transcripts were TCR beta CDR3 regions. The HTBI primer set served for first-round RT-PCR of the TCR CDR3. TCRdb independently ran MiXCR on the multiplex PCR reads; one entry per CDR3 protein. Of hundreds of thousands of distinct CDR3 sequences detected, 15% to 20% appear once; the ten largest clones hold roughly 3.5%. This clonotype was picked up many times. What it recognizes is unknown.

This chain links TRBV30 with TRBJ1-2; D is unresolved. Sequencing used blood. The source of this sequence is a woman under 30 with Graves' hyperthyroidism. The CDR3 DNA follows: TGTGCCTGGAGGAGCCCGTCGGAGGGCTACACCTTC. Its translation is CAWRSPSEGYTF.